The sequence of this T cell receptor (beta chain) was determined in a study of T cell responses to AZD1222 COVID-19 vaccine. Assay used: immunoSEQ multiplex PCR; TCRdb lists only in-frame clones, some missing. The repertoire includes 150,000 to 200,000 clones, around 93% of them detected once, and around 1.3% sits in the top ten. With 6 bases removed from V and 0 bases from J, the gap between germline ends came to 14 bases. This CDR3 is built from 16 residues. Germline lookup yields CDR1 MDHEN and CDR2 SYDVKM. V gene TRBV28 combines with J gene TRBJ1-4; D is ambiguous. The sample consisted of peripheral blood, taken on day 0 of AZD1222 vaccination. This TCR was recovered from an adult in good health. CDR3 in amino acids: CASSQSRAATNEKLFF. CDR3 DNA sequence: TGTGCCAGCAGCCAAAGTCGAGCAGCAACTAATGAAAAACTGTTTTTT.